The text below deals with one TCR beta chain. Its target is unknown. The data stem from a study of T cell responses to AZD1222 COVID-19 vaccine. Trimming removed 3 bases from V and 10 bases from J; junction bases left unmatched: 14. Germline CDR1 is LNHDA and CDR2 is SQIVND (reference sequence). This CDR3 spans 15 amino acids. Points from the study as a whole: White British people made up most donors, females outnumbered males, and clonal diversity was possibly underestimated. Spike-specific TCR breadth and depth were elevated following two AZD1222 doses. Seropositive AZD1222 recipients at baseline numbered only five to seven. After the peak T cell response, and only then, were repertoires sampled.

Assay used: immunoSEQ multiplex PCR; TCRdb lists only in-frame clones, some missing. The sample lists tens of thousands of clones, under 90% occurring once. The gene calls are TRBV19 and TRBJ1-1, with TRBD1 matching 7 bases. This TCR was sampled from an adult who received the AZD1222 COVID-19 vaccine. Sequenced here: peripheral blood, sampled 28 days after the second AZD1222 dose. The CDR3, as DNA: TGTGCCAGTAGTATTGAGGAGGGGGCCTTAATAGGAGCTTTCTTT. As protein: CASSIEEGALIGAFF.